This entry features one T cell receptor beta chain sequence. The antigen this receptor binds is unknown. No qualities accompany the bases; no much larger clone lies one base away. The immunoSEQ Assay, a bias-controlled multiplex PCR, was used to amplify TCRbeta CDR3 regions from genomic DNA. The paper's data handling went like this. The number of nucleated cells in each sample was estimated from the amplification of reference gene primers within the assay. To quantify the absolute abundance of each unique TCRbeta CDR3 rearrangement, sequence reads were collapsed and filtered. For each sample, productive Simpson clonality was calculated by taking the square root of Simpson's diversity index across productive rearrangements. In its TCRdb copy, this immuneACCESS table keeps in-frame sequences only and misses some clones. Where compared with another copy, unresolved V genes explain less than half of these, and the others have no known cause. That table is the source of V, J and clone size, and D and trimming were worked out from the DNA. Within this sample are roughly 250,000 clones, with roughly four fifths of them counted one time only. Clones ranked in the top ten supply less than 20% of the sample.

The data derive from a study of blood T cell repertoires in COVID-19 (dated by TCRdb to between 2020 and 2021). Study-wide context: Samples covering the acute and convalescent phases of COVID-19 were provided by collaborators in the United States, Italy and Spain. Deeply sampled blood TCRbeta repertoires from subjects exposed to, actively infected with, or recovered from COVID-19 were included in the dataset. Sample metadata almost always included a de-identified subject ID, COVID-19 status, age in years and sex. The material from the prospective study consisted of cDNA or gDNA derived from T cells, B-cell-depleted T cells, or PBMCs. Where available, HLA class I and class II types were taken from metadata supplied by the sample provider and were not determined by assay-based typing. A freely available public database, intended as a resource for researchers studying the immune response to SARS-CoV-2, is where the repertoires were released. The samples were drawn from the first 160 participants of the ongoing ImmuneRACE study and from 1,200 or so subjects provided by 6 global collaborators.

At one collaborating source in Seattle, patients were enrolled during active infection and were followed longitudinally through the course of disease. Each collaborating institution followed its own protocols to collect whole blood in K2EDTA tubes. Collaborator samples were shipped for TCRbeta analysis as frozen whole blood, isolated PBMCs, or DNA extracted from either sample type. What the research found in general, with its limitations: The quantity of clinical and demographic metadata differed by source and by participant and was supplied without curation.

The trim is 6 bases for V and 3 bases for J, with a gap of 23 bases between the germline ends. The CDR3 contains 17 residues, cysteine and phenylalanine counted. The read is trimmed to its CDR3 DNA, 51 bases read in frame from base 1. According to the germline V gene, CDR1 reads MDHEN and CDR2 reads SYDVKM. The TCR comes from a person between 70 and 80 years old with COVID-19, enrolled during active disease. The chain joins TRBV28 to TRBJ1-2, with the D gene too uncertain to name. The material sequenced was peripheral blood. The CDR3 corresponds to CASRGLFRFQWDYGYTF. The DNA sequence reads TGTGCCAGCAGGGGCCTTTTTCGGTTTCAGTGGGACTATGGCTACACCTTC.